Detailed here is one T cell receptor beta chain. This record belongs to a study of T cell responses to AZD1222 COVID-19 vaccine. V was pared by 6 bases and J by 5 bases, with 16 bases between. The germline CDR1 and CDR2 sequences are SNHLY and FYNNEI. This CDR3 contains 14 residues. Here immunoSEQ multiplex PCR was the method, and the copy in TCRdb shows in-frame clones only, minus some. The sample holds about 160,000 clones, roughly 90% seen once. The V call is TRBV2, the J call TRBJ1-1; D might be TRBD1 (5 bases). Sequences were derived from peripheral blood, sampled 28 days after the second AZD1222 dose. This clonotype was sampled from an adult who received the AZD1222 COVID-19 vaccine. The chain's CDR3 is CASRGHRIGTEAFF. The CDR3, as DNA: TGTGCCAGCAGAGGACACAGGATCGGAACTGAAGCTTTCTTT.